Sequencing of this TCR beta chain was carried out in a study of blood T cell repertoires in COVID-19. The V end was cut by 3 bases, the J end by 2 bases, with 11 bases between. The CDR3 contains 15 residues. Germline CDR1 DFQATT, CDR2 SNEGSKA (reference sequence). Sequenced by immunoSEQ multiplex PCR; TCRdb stores in-frame clones only, minus some. The sample consists of approximately 190,000 clones, roughly 82% of them appearing once. This TCR was sampled from a woman in her fifties or sixties with COVID-19, enrolled during active disease. The gene calls are TRBV20-1 and TRBJ1-6; D unresolved. Sequenced input: peripheral blood. CDR3 sequence (DNA): TGCAGTGCTAGTTTACACAGTACCTATAATTCACCCCTCCACTTT. This translates into CSASLHSTYNSPLHF.